The clone carrying this T cell receptor (beta chain) was found a few times. Its antigen is still unknown. Original processing notes: It was from CDR3 differences across clinicopathological groups that a distant-metastasis classifier for papillary thyroid cancer was built. TCRdb re-called clones via MiXCR from the PCR reads. These V and J calls derive from TCRdb rather than the authors' analysis. The repertoire holds under 35,000 clones, 15% to 20% seen once, with more than 4.5% in the top ten. This specimen comes from a study of metastatic and nonmetastatic thyroid tumors. Study details: Repertoires from blood and tumor or nodule tissue of malignant and benign thyroid patients were compared. General study points: Malignant tumors reportedly showed significantly higher TCR beta diversity than benign nodules in both blood and tumor.

Thyroid surgery had not been preceded by any treatment in any patient. The sample taken for sequencing was blood. This sequence originates from a female donor with papillary thyroid cancer or a benign thyroid nodule (not recorded which). Some clones in this sample may be carry-over from other donors' samples.

Here the CDR3 DNA reads TGTGCTAGTGGTTCAGGGTTTCAGCCCCAGCATTTT. Translating it yields CASGSGFQPQHF. The chain is built from TRBV12-5 and TRBJ1-5, with a weak D call TRBD1 (5 bases). The CDR3 runs 12 residues. V shed 4 bases and J shed 6 bases, with 7 bases lying between them. The germline V gene encodes CDR1 LGHNT and CDR2 FRNRAP.